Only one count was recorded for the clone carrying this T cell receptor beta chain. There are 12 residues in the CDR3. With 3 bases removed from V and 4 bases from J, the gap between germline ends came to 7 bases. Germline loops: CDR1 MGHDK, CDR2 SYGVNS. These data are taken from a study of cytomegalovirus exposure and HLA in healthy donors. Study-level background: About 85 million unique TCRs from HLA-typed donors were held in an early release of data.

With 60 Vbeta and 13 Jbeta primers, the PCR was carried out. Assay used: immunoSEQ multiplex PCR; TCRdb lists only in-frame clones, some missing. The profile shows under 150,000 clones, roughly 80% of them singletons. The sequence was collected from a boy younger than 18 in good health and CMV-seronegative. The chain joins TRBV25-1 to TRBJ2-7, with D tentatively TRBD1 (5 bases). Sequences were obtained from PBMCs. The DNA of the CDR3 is TGTGCCAGCAGTGATGCAGGGTACGAGCAGTACTTC. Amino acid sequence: CASSDAGYEQYF.